The 26 T cell receptor beta chains in this list originate from one sample, sequenced in a study of post-analysis software for immune sequencing data. cDNA libraries of TCR beta carried unique molecular identifiers. TCRdb recomputed calls from the PCR reads with MiXCR, one row per CDR3 protein. The sample has roughly 150,000 distinct CDR3 sequences, around 36% seen once. The sample was blood, taken after autologous hematopoietic stem cell transplantation. Source of these receptors: a girl aged 10 to 17 with multiple sclerosis.

The table lists this clonotype with a few counts. J is TRBJ2-7 and V is TRBV5-6, with D possibly TRBD2 on 6 matching bases. The CDR3 contains 16 residues. Germline V gives CDR1 SGHDT, CDR2 YYEEEE. The V gene lost 4 bases and the J gene lost 2 bases, with 19 bases spanning the gap. The CDR3 loop is CASSPRERLSTYEQYF. In DNA, the CDR3 is TGTGCCAGCAGCCCTCGGGAGAGACTATCCACCTACGAGCAGTACTTC.

About this clonotype: At one end the junction does not follow the germline gene, possibly because of a read error. This chain links TRBV12-3 or TRBV12-4 with TRBJ2-3; D gene uncertain. This CDR3 region has 12 residues. The CDR3 loop reads CASSLQADAQYF. The CDR3 bases are TGTGCCAGCAGTCTCCAAGCAGATGCGCAGTATTTT.

This clonotype came up a few times. This chain links TRBV6-5 with TRBJ1-2; D might be TRBD1 (6 bases). CDR1 is MNHEY, CDR2 SVGAGI, per germline. V gave up 2 bases and J gave up 8 bases, with 12 bases separating them. This CDR3 is 13 amino acids long. The DNA of the CDR3 is TGTGCCAGCAGTTACGCAGACAGGAGGGGCTACACCTTC. This sequence encodes CASSYADRRGYTF.

This rearrangement joins TRBV29-1 to TRBJ2-3; no definite D call. Between the trimmed V and J ends, which lost 2 bases and 2 bases, there was a span of 14 bases. CDR1 and CDR2 from the germline V gene are SQVTM and ANQGSEA. The CDR3 spans 15 residues. CDR3 DNA: TGCAGCGTTGAACCTAGAGCAGACTTCACAGATACGCAGTATTTT. Protein product: CSVEPRADFTDTQYF.

The J gene is TRBJ2-7, the V gene TRBV24-1; weak D call: TRBD1 (6 bases). The length of the CDR3 is 14 residues. Deletions cut 3 bases from V and 2 bases from J, with 10 bases between. Germline values: CDR1 KGHDR, CDR2 SFDVKD. The DNA of the CDR3 is TGTGCCACCAGTGATCCCGGGACACCCTACGAGCAGTACTTC. Translation gives CATSDPGTPYEQYF.

In its sample, this clonotype was seen a few times. V and J are TRBV4-3 and TRBJ1-4, with D perhaps TRBD1 (6 bases). CDR1 and CDR2 (germline): LGHNA, YSLEER. This CDR3 region has 17 residues. Trimming removed 0 bases at V and 5 bases at J, with 16 bases between. This CDR3 reads CASSQESPGHPNEKLFF. The CDR3 DNA sequence: TGCGCCAGCAGCCAAGAGTCCCCGGGACACCCGAATGAAAAACTGTTTTTT.

This chain uses TRBV29-1 with TRBJ2-7; 9 nucleotides line up with TRBD1. Germline V gene lookup returns CDR1 SQVTM and CDR2 ANQGSEA. There are 13 residues in the CDR3. Trimming at V came to 6 bases and at J to 2 bases, leaving 5 bases not matched to a gene. CDR3 bases: TGCAGCGTCCCGGGACAGGGACCCTACGAGCAGTACTTC. This codes for CSVPGQGPYEQYF.

This clonotype was observed a handful of times. V is TRBV29-1 and J is TRBJ2-5, with 7 bases fitting TRBD1. The CDR3 covers 14 residues. The junction had 9 bases not matched to a gene; V was cut back by 6 bases and J by 2 bases. Germline lookup yields CDR1 SQVTM and CDR2 ANQGSEA. This CDR3 reads CSVRRGHIQETQYF. CDR3 DNA: TGCAGCGTGCGAAGGGGGCATATACAAGAGACCCAGTACTTC.

In regard to this clonotype: A clone one base away is much larger, so this may be a read error. The chain employs TRBV29-1 and TRBJ2-3; D is unresolved. Trimming removed 1 base from V and 8 bases from J, with 10 bases in between. CDR3 length: 12 amino acids. Looked up from germline, CDR1 is SQVTM and CDR2 is ANQGSEA. The CDR3 reads CSVEGDRSTQYF. CDR3 bases: TGCAGCGTTGAAGGCGACCGGAGTACGCAGTATTTT.

The genes are TRBV6-1 and TRBJ1-5; D is unclear. The CDR3 has 16 amino acids. Trimming pared 6 bases from V and 0 bases from J, leaving 15 bases between. Germline lookup yields CDR1 MNHNS and CDR2 SASEGT. CDR3 DNA: TGTGCCAGCAGCGTCCGGCCAGGAATTAGCAATCAGCCCCAGCATTTT. This translates into CASSVRPGISNQPQHF.

CDR3 protein: CASSFDGGSPLHF. The CDR3 nucleotides read TGTGCCAGCAGCTTTGATGGGGGTTCACCCCTCCACTTT. The chain combines TRBV7-2 with TRBJ1-6; D possibly corresponds to TRBD1 (5 bases). The CDR3 runs to 13 residues. CDR1 and CDR2 from the germline V gene are SGHTA and FQGNSA. Deletions cut 3 bases from V and 9 bases from J, with 9 bases between.

The sample holds a few counts of this clonotype. The chain uses TRBV12-3 or TRBV12-4 and TRBJ1-4, with 8 bases matching TRBD1. After removal of 5 bases from V and 7 bases from J, the junction contained 9 bases not matched to a gene. This CDR3 is 15 amino acids long. CDR3 nucleotide sequence: TGTGCCAGCAGTCCGCTGGACAGGGTCGGTGAAAAACTGTTTTTT. Its translation is CASSPLDRVGEKLFF.

This clonotype has just one count. The chain employs TRBV11-1 and TRBJ2-2; 10 nucleotides line up with TRBD2. J lost 1 base, V lost 8 bases, and 1 base had no gene match. The germline gives CDR1 SGHAT, CDR2 FQDESV (reference sequence). The CDR3 length is 14 residues. The CDR3 protein is CASQREGNTGELFF. CDR3 in DNA: TGTGCCAGCCAGCGGGAGGGGAACACCGGGGAGCTGTTTTTT. The full variable domain, in which reference TRBV11-1 and TRBJ2-2 provide the parts outside the CDR3, is EAEVAQSPRYKITEKSQAVAFWCDPISGHATLYWYRQILGQGPELLVQFQDESVVDDSQLPKDRFSAERLKGVDSTLKIQPAELGDSAMYLCASQREGNTGELFFGEGSRLTVL.

This clonotype was found a few times. This sequence joins TRBV11-2 and TRBJ2-3, with 7 bases aligning to TRBD1. Germline assignment: CDR1 SGHAT and CDR2 FQNNGV. The CDR3 length is 15 residues. V dropped 1 base and J dropped 2; count of bases not matched to a gene: 3. The CDR3, as DNA: TGTGCCAGCAGCTTAGGGACAGGCTTCACAGATACGCAGTATTTT. Protein: CASSLGTGFTDTQYF.

This clonotype was detected a few times. V is TRBV5-1 and J is TRBJ2-7, with D hard to call. CDR1 is SGHRS, CDR2 YFSETQ, per germline. The CDR3 sequence is 11 residues long. Trimming took off 5 bases at V and 4 bases at J, with 7 bases between the two ends. Written as DNA, the CDR3 is TGCGCCAGCAGTACACTTTACGAGCAGTACTTC. Translation: CASSTLYEQYF.

This clonotype was counted ten times or more. The chain employs TRBV5-5 and TRBJ2-3; 10 nucleotides line up with TRBD1. This CDR3 has 17 amino acids. With 1 base clipped from V and 1 base from J, the junction kept 6 bases outside the gene matches. The germline gives CDR1 SGHKS, CDR2 YYEKEE (reference sequence). As DNA, the CDR3 is TGTGCCAGCAGCTTGAGTGGGACAGGGGACCGCACAGATACGCAGTATTTT. Protein product: CASSLSGTGDRTDTQYF.

This clonotype has a handful of counts. The chain links TRBV10-2 to TRBJ2-7; TRBD2 might be the D (5 bases). Germline CDR1 is WSHSY and CDR2 is SAAADI. The V end was cut by 10 bases, the J end by 2 bases, with 15 bases between. The CDR3 loop spans 13 amino acids. CDR3: CATRVGLPYEQYF. The CDR3 nucleotides read TGCGCCACCCGGGTCGGACTGCCCTACGAGCAGTACTTC.

The genes are TRBV6-6 and TRBJ2-5, with TRBD2 matching 7 bases. The end of the DNA aligns better with TRBJ2-7, so the J call may be wrong. Per the germline V gene, CDR1 is MNHNY and CDR2 is SVGAGI (reference sequence). This CDR3 has 15 amino acids. The CDR3 region is CASSSRGRGSYEQYF. DNA for the CDR3: TGTGCCAGCAGTTCACGCGGGAGAGGATCGTACGAGCAGTACTTC.

There are a few counts of this clonotype. This chain links TRBV7-9 with TRBJ2-7; D is undetermined. The V gene lost 3 bases and the J gene lost 3 bases, with 6 bases spanning the gap. CDR3 length: 12 residues. Germline values: CDR1 SEHNR, CDR2 FQNEAQ (reference sequence). CDR3 residues: CASSFTDYEQYF. The DNA for the CDR3 is TGTGCCAGCAGCTTCACCGACTACGAGCAGTACTTC.

This clonotype appeared a few times. The chain has TRBV7-9 and TRBJ2-7; the D gene is possibly TRBD1 (6 bases). The CDR3 covers 18 residues. The germline V gene encodes CDR1 SEHNR and CDR2 FQNEAQ (reference sequence). Trimming took 1 base from V and 6 from J, leaving 25 bases between them. The CDR3 coding sequence is TGTGCCAGCAGCTTAGATCGGCCCGGACAGTCGACTGCCCGCGAGCAGTACTTC. Encoded protein: CASSLDRPGQSTAREQYF. Full variable domain (rest looked up from reference TRBV7-9 and TRBJ2-7): DTGVSQNPRHKITKRGQNVTFRCDPISEHNRLYWYRQTLGQGPEFLTYFQNEAQLEKSRLLSDRFSAERPKGSFSTLEIQRTEQGDSAMYLCASSLDRPGQSTAREQYFGPGTRLTVT.

The chain carries TRBV24-1 and TRBJ1-1; a weak D match, TRBD1 (5 bases). V shed 6 bases and J shed 1 base, with 11 bases lying between them. The CDR3 runs to 14 residues. Germline V gene data show CDR1 as KGHDR and CDR2 as SFDVKD. In DNA form, the CDR3 reads TGTGCCACCAGTTCCGGGACGGCGAACACTGAAGCTTTCTTT. Its translation is CATSSGTANTEAFF.

The V gene is TRBV20-1, the J gene TRBJ1-2; a possible D gene is TRBD1 (5 bases). The CDR3 has 15 residues. V was pared by 0 bases and J by 13 bases, with 24 bases between. CDR1 is DFQATT and CDR2 is SNEGSKA in the germline V gene (reference sequence). DNA of the CDR3: TGCAGTGCTAGAGATTTTCGCCGGGACTTGGTGGTATTCACCTTC. This sequence encodes CSARDFRRDLVVFTF.

CDR3 nucleotides: TGTGCCAGCAGCGACGGGAGGGCGAACACTGAAGCTTTCTTT. Translated: CASSDGRANTEAFF. The chain joins TRBV9 to TRBJ1-1; no definite D call. The CDR3 extends over 14 amino acids. The germline gives CDR1 SGDLS, CDR2 YYNGEE. V was pared by 3 bases and J by 1 base, with 10 bases between.

The V and J genes are TRBV12-3 or TRBV12-4 and TRBJ1-2, with TRBD1 as a possible D gene (5 bases). The CDR3 contains 14 residues. V shed 6 bases and J shed 1 base, with 12 bases lying between them. The CDR3 nucleotides are TGTGCCAGCAGCAGACTCAGGGTTAACTATGGCTACACCTTC. Translated, it gives CASSRLRVNYGYTF.

V and J are TRBV6-6 and TRBJ2-1; 10 nucleotides match TRBD2. V lost 7 bases to trimming and J lost 8 bases; unmatched junction nucleotides: 5. This CDR3 has 13 residues. The germline gives CDR1 MNHNY, CDR2 SVGAGI (reference sequence). The DNA for the CDR3 is TGTGCCAGCAAATGGCTAGCGGGAGATGAGCAGTTCTTC. Translation gives CASKWLAGDEQFF.

V usage is TRBV5-1 and J usage is TRBJ2-1; TRBD2 is a possible D gene (5 bases). CDR3 length: 15 residues. Between the trimmed V and J ends, which lost 0 bases and 3 bases, there was a span of 10 bases. The germline V gene has CDR1 SGHRS and CDR2 YFSETQ. The CDR3 DNA sequence: TGCGCCAGCAGCTTGGAGACGGGGTACTACAATGAGCAGTTCTTC. Its protein is CASSLETGYYNEQFF.